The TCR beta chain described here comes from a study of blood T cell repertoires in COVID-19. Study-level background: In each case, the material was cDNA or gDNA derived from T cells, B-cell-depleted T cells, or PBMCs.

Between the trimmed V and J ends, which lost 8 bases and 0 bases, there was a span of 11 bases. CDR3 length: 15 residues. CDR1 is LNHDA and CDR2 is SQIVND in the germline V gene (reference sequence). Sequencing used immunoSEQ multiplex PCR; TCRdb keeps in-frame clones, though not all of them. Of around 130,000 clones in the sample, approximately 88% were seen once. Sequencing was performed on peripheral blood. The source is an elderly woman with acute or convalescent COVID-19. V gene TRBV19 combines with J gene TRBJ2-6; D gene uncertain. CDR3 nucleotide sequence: TGTGCCAGTGCCGTGGTTAGCTCTGGGGCCAACGTCCTGACTTTC. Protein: CASAVVSSGANVLTF.